Below are 8 T cell receptor beta chains sequenced from a single sample in a study of technical replicates of blood from several donors. Assay: immunoSEQ multiplex PCR; the TCRdb copy retains only in-frame clones and omits some. The data show 65,000 to 90,000 clones, 93% seen once. Sample: T cells isolated from PBMCs. These receptors were taken from a human donor in good health.

The CDR3 sequence: CASSVGREGPNGELFF. The CDR3, as DNA: TGTGCCAGCAGCGTTGGGCGGGAGGGCCCTAACGGGGAGCTGTTTTTT. The chain employs TRBV9 and TRBJ2-2, with TRBD2 matching 9 bases. The V gene end was trimmed by 2 bases and the J gene end by 7 bases; junction bases not matched to a gene: 9. Germline lookup yields CDR1 SGDLS and CDR2 YYNGEE. The CDR3 covers 16 residues. Full variable domain (remainder filled in from reference TRBV9 and TRBJ2-2): DSGVTQTPKHLITATGQRVTLRCSPRSGDLSVYWYQQSLDQGLQFLIQYYNGEERAKGNILERFSAQQFPDLHSELNLSSLELGDSALYFCASSVGREGPNGELFFGEGSRLTVL.

This chain links TRBV6-5 with TRBJ1-1; TRBD1 matches at 7 bases. CDR3 length equals 14 residues. The V gene end was trimmed by 5 bases and the J gene end by 4 bases; junction bases not matched to a gene: 7. Germline CDR1 reads MNHEY; CDR2 reads SVGAGI. CDR3 sequence (DNA): TGTGCCAGCAGTCCACAGGCAGGGGGCACTGAAGCTTTCTTT. It yields the protein CASSPQAGGTEAFF.

This sequence joins TRBV6-6 and TRBJ1-2; the match to TRBD1 covers 8 bases. V lost 6 bases, J lost 4 bases, and 4 bases stayed unmatched. CDR3 length: 13 amino acids. The germline CDR1 and CDR2 sequences are MNHNY and SVGAGI (reference sequence). CDR3 DNA sequence: TGTGCCAGCAGCGATGACAGGGGCTATGGCTACACCTTC. It codes for CASSDDRGYGYTF.

The rearrangement joins TRBV30 to TRBJ1-4; 8 bases match TRBD1. The CDR3 runs 16 residues. V trimming: 4 bases; J trimming: 0 bases; junction bases outside the gene matches: 7. Germline CDR1 and CDR2: GTSNPN and SVGIG (reference sequence). The CDR3 DNA is TGTGCCTGGACATGGACAGGGAGTTCAACTAATGAAAAACTGTTTTTT. It yields the protein CAWTWTGSSTNEKLFF.

The CDR3 sequence: CATNGGYNEQFF. The CDR3 nucleotides are TGTGCCACCAATGGCGGATACAATGAGCAGTTCTTC. V usage is TRBV28 and J usage is TRBJ2-1; D is ambiguous. Germline V gives CDR1 MDHEN, CDR2 SYDVKM. V lost 10 bases and J 4 bases, leaving 11 bases between the germline ends. This CDR3 has 12 amino acids.

The gene calls are TRBV27 and TRBJ1-1; TRBD1 matches 7 bases. Germline V gene lookup returns CDR1 MNHEY and CDR2 SMNVEV (reference sequence). The ends lost 5 bases at V and 0 bases at J; junction bases unmatched: 9. The CDR3 loop spans 16 amino acids. CDR3 coding DNA: TGTGCCAGCAGTGCCGGGACAGAAGTAATGAACACTGAAGCTTTCTTT. Translated, it gives CASSAGTEVMNTEAFF.

The chain uses TRBV28 and TRBJ2-7, with D perhaps matching TRBD2 (6 bases). The CDR3 loop spans 12 amino acids. Germline loops: CDR1 MDHEN, CDR2 SYDVKM. V was pared by 3 bases and J by 6 bases, with 9 bases between. CDR3 nucleotides: TGTGCCAGCAGTTTTGGGGGGTTCGAGCAGTACTTC. Its translation is CASSFGGFEQYF.

This clone has only one observation. This chain joins TRBV9 and TRBJ2-3, with 7 positions matching TRBD1. V was clipped by 0 bases and J by 6 bases; unmatched bases: 10. Per germline, CDR1 SGDLS and CDR2 YYNGEE. This CDR3 contains 16 residues. This chain's CDR3 is CASSVGDSPRVDTQYF. Here the CDR3 DNA reads TGTGCCAGCAGCGTAGGGGACAGCCCGAGGGTGGATACGCAGTATTTT.